This TCR beta chain appears in the sequencing data of a study of molecular identifiers for immune sequencing clone quantification. The germline V and J ends were trimmed by 4 bases and 2 bases, with 14 bases remaining between them. Germline CDR1 is SGHKS and CDR2 is YYEKEE (reference sequence). The CDR3 length is 15 residues. This clonotype was found many times. TCRdb re-analysed the PCR reads in MiXCR, keeping a single row per CDR3 protein. The sample carries around 470,000 distinct CDR3 sequences, over 20% recorded once. The sample was naive CD8+ T cells from blood, with Jurkat cell RNA spiked in. Indicated subset: FACS-sorted CD8+CD4-CCR7+CD45RA+ naive T cells. This chain uses TRBV5-5 with TRBJ2-3; unclear D gene. The sequence was collected from a human donor in good health. Some libraries in this study had Jurkat cell RNA spiked in. The CDR3, as DNA: TGTGCCAGCAGCGCCCATAGAACTATCACAGATACGCAGTATTTT. Translation gives CASSAHRTITDTQYF.